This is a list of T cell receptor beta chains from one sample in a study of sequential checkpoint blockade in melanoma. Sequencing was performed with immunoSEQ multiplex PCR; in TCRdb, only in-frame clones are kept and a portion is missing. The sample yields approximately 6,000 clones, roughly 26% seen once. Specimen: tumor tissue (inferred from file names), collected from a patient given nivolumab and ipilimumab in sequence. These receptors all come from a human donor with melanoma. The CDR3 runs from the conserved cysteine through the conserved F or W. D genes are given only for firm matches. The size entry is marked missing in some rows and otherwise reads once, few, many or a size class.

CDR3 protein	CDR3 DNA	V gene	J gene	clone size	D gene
CASGLMTESSGNTIYF	TGTGCTAGTGGTTTGATGACGGAGAGCTCTGGAAACACCATATATTTT	TRBV12-5	TRBJ1-3	NA	NA
CASSPRTSGNTGELFF	TGTGCCAGCAGCCCCCGGACTAGCGGTAACACCGGGGAGCTGTTTTTT	TRBV7-6	TRBJ2-2	NA	TRBD2
CASGFGDRGGTEAFF	TGTGCTAGTGGTTTCGGAGACAGGGGAGGGACTGAAGCTTTCTTT	TRBV12-5	TRBJ1-1	few	TRBD1
CASSGYRGKEYNEQFF	TGTGCCAGCAGCGGATACAGGGGAAAAGAATACAATGAGCAGTTCTTC	TRBV11-3	TRBJ2-1	medium-sized	TRBD1
CASSAGLAGVWGGELFF	TGTGCCAGCAGTGCGGGACTAGCGGGAGTATGGGGCGGGGAGCTGTTTTTT	TRBV6-8	TRBJ2-2	medium-sized	TRBD2
CAIRVENTGELFF	TGTGCCATCAGGGTAGAGAACACCGGGGAGCTGTTTTTT	TRBV6-8	TRBJ2-2	large	NA
CASSLIAGVTGELFF	TGTGCCAGCAGCTTAATAGCGGGAGTTACCGGGGAGCTGTTTTTT	TRBV11-3	TRBJ2-2	many	TRBD2
CASRGPYNYMNTEAFF	TGTGCCAGCAGGGGACCCTACAACTACATGAACACTGAAGCTTTCTTT	TRBV6-8	TRBJ1-1	NA	NA
CASSAGDRGRETQYF	TGTGCCAGCAGCGCTGGGGACAGGGGTCGGGAGACCCAGTACTTC	TRBV9	TRBJ2-5	few	TRBD1
CSVDLTGAGKTQYF	TGCAGCGTTGACTTGACAGGGGCAGGGAAGACCCAGTACTTC	TRBV29-1	TRBJ2-5	few	TRBD1